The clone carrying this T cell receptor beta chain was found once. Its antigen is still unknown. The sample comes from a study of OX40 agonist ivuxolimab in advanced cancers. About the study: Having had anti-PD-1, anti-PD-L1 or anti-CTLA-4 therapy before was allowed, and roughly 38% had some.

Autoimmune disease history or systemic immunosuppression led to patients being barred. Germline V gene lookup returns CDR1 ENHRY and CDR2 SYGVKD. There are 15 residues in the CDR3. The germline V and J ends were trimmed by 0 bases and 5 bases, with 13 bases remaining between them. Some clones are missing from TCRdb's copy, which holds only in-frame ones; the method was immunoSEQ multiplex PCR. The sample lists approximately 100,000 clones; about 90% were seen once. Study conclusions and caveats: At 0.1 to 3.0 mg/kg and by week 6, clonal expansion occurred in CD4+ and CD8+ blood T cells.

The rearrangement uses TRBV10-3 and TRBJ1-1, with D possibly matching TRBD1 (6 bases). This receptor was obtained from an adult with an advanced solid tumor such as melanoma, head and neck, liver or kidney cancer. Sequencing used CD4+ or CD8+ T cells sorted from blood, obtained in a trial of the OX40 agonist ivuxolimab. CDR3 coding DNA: TGTGCCATCAGTGAGTCGAAACAGGGTGGGACTGAAGCTTTCTTT. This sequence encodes CAISESKQGGTEAFF.